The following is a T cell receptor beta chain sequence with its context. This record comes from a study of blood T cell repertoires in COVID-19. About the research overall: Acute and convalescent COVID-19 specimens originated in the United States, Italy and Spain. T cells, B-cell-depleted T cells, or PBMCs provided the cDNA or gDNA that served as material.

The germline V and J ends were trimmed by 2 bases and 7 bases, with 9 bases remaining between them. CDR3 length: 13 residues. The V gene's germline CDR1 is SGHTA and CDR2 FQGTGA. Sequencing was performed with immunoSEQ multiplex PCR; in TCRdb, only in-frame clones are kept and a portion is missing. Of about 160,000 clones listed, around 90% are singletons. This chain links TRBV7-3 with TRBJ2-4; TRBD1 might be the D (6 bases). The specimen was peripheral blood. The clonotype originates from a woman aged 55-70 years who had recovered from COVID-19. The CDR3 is CASSLWQGNIQYF. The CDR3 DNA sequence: TGTGCCAGCAGCTTATGGCAGGGGAACATTCAGTACTTC.